The sequence of this TCR beta chain was determined in a study of blood T cells in healthy people across ages. Together with a sample-barcoded 5' primer, a J-beta primer mix was included in a second PCR lasting 7 to 11 cycles. TCRdb reprocessed the 5' RACE reads via MiXCR and lists one record per CDR3 protein. This sample carries 660,000 or so distinct CDR3 sequences, about 53% of them seen once, and the ten largest clones take 30% to 40%. Concerning this clonotype itself: The antigen remains undetermined.

Each sample yielded at least 5.5 micrograms of PBMC total RNA. Study-wide results and caveats: PBMCs that were unsorted prevented a conclusive naive versus antigen-experienced comparison.

J lost 9 bases, V lost 1 base, and 2 bases had no gene match. Germline CDR1 is SGHRS and CDR2 is YFSETQ. The CDR3 has 14 residues. The rearrangement uses TRBV5-1 and TRBJ1-6, with 9 bases aligning to TRBD1. The clonotype comes from a man aged 60-69 years in good health. Material for sequencing was blood. The CDR3 region is CASSLTGGGSPLHF. The DNA for the CDR3 is TGCGCCAGCAGCTTGACAGGGGGCGGTTCACCCCTCCACTTT.